This T cell receptor (beta chain) stems from a study of brain metastases from non-small cell lung cancer. General study results and limits: Expanded T-cell clones appeared in 64% of brain metastases over primaries.

The method was immunoSEQ multiplex PCR; TCRdb's version includes in-frame clones alone and lacks a portion of them. Of fewer than 15,000 clones listed, around 81% were seen once; the top ten hold 7.7%. Losses at the gene ends were 7 bases for V and 7 bases for J; bases not matched to a gene: 13. CDR1 and CDR2 (germline): MNHEY, SVGAGI. CDR3 size: 15 residues. On this clone: Its antigen is undetermined.

The chain couples TRBV6-5 to TRBJ2-1; 7 nucleotides align to TRBD2. The source of this sequence is a donor aged 40 or older with non-small cell lung cancer. Sequencing was done on a sample of primary lung tumor tissue. The DNA for the CDR3 is TGTGCCAGCAAGACGGGCGGACGGGGGGAGAATGAGCAGTTCTTC. It yields the protein CASKTGGRGENEQFF.